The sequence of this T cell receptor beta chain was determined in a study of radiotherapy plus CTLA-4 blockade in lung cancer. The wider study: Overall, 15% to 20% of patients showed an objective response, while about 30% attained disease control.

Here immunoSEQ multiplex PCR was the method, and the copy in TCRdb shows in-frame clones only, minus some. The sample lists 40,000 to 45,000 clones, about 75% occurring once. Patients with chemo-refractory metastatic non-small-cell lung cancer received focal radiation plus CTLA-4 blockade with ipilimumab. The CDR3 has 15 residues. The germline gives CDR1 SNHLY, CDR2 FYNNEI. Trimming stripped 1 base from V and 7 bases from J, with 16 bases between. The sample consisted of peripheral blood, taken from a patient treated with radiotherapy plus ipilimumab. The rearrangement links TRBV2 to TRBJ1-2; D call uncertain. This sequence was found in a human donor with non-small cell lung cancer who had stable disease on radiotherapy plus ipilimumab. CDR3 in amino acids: CASSEGLRQALGYTF. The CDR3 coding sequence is TGTGCCAGCAGTGAAGGGTTGCGTCAGGCGCTTGGCTACACCTTC.